The 18 T cell receptor beta chains given below trace back to one sample, sequenced in a study of blood T cell repertoires in COVID-19. Sequencing used immunoSEQ multiplex PCR; TCRdb keeps in-frame clones, though not all of them. This table holds fewer than 100,000 clones, 86% found once. Source material: peripheral blood. Receptors were obtained from a man in his fifties or sixties with acute or convalescent COVID-19.

The DNA for the CDR3 is TGTGCCAGCAGCTTAGGGGGACTACCTGAGCAGTTCTTC. Protein sequence: CASSLGGLPEQFF. The chain couples TRBV7-6 to TRBJ2-1; 7 bases are shared with TRBD2. Germline V gene lookup returns CDR1 SGHVS and CDR2 FNYEAQ. The V and J ends lost 1 base and 9 bases, in that order; junction bases with no gene match: 3. This CDR3 is built from 13 residues. The whole variable domain, filled in from reference TRBV7-6 and TRBJ2-1, reads GAGVSQSPRYKVTKRGQDVALRCDPISGHVSLYWYRQALGQGPEFLTYFNYEAQQDKSGLPNDRFSAERPEGSISTLTIQRTEQRDSAMYRCASSLGGLPEQFFGPGTRLTVL.

The chain has TRBV2 and TRBJ1-1, with TRBD1 as a possible D gene (5 bases). The CDR3 length is 16 residues. The germline V gene has CDR1 SNHLY and CDR2 FYNNEI. Trimming removed 2 bases at V and 2 bases at J, with 15 bases between. The CDR3 coding sequence is TGTGCCAGCAGTGAATCACGTAGGACACTTAACACTGAAGCTTTCTTT. It yields the protein CASSESRRTLNTEAFF.

This chain uses TRBV6-2 or TRBV6-3 with TRBJ1-2; 8 nucleotides match TRBD1. Germline V gene lookup returns CDR1 MNHEY and CDR2 SVGEGT. CDR3 size: 16 residues. V gave up 5 bases and J gave up 4 bases; unmatched junction bases: 12. The CDR3 DNA reads as TGTGCCAGCAGTACCCCCTGGACAGGGAAGGGCTATGGCTACACCTTC. Amino acid sequence: CASSTPWTGKGYGYTF.

The chain uses TRBV6-1 and TRBJ2-7, with a tentative D call TRBD1 (6 bases). Trimming pared 3 bases from V and 2 bases from J, leaving 17 bases between. This CDR3 contains 16 residues. Germline-derived CDR1 and CDR2 are MNHNS and SASEGT. In DNA form, the CDR3 reads TGTGCCAGCAGTGAGAGGGGGTCGGTGGGTACCTACGAGCAGTACTTC. This encodes CASSERGSVGTYEQYF.

The V call is TRBV5-1, the J call TRBJ1-1, with D possibly TRBD1 on 5 matching bases. V lost 3 bases and J lost 4, with 13 bases in between. This CDR3 comprises 14 residues. Germline CDR1 is SGHRS and CDR2 is YFSETQ. CDR3 in amino acids: CASSSLTGVTEAFF. CDR3 nucleotides: TGCGCCAGCAGCTCCCTTACGGGGGTCACTGAAGCTTTCTTT. Full variable domain (rest looked up from reference TRBV5-1 and TRBJ1-1): KAGVTQTPRYLIKTRGQQVTLSCSPISGHRSVSWYQQTPGQGLQFLFEYFSETQRNKGNFPGRFSGRQFSNSRSEMNVSTLELGDSALYLCASSSLTGVTEAFFGQGTRLTVV.

The genes are TRBV5-6 and TRBJ2-1; the D gene is possibly TRBD2 (6 bases). Germline CDR1 is SGHDT and CDR2 is YYEEEE. This CDR3 is built from 14 residues. Trimming cost V 2 bases and J 4 bases, with 10 bases left between them. The CDR3 DNA follows: TGTGCCAGCAGCTTTGTGGGAGGTTACAATGAGCAGTTCTTC. This sequence encodes CASSFVGGYNEQFF.

J is TRBJ2-5 and V is TRBV6-5; D call uncertain. The ends were cut back, 0 bases at V and 0 bases at J, with 11 bases in the middle. Germline lookup yields CDR1 MNHEY and CDR2 SVGAGI. This CDR3 is built from 16 residues. CDR3 sequence reads: CASSYSNTHHQETQYF. CDR3 coding DNA: TGTGCCAGCAGTTACTCGAACACGCACCACCAAGAGACCCAGTACTTC.

This clone was detected once. This rearrangement joins TRBV30 to TRBJ2-1, with TRBD2 matching over 10 bases. Germline V gene sequence: CDR1 GTSNPN, CDR2 SVGIG (reference sequence). The junction had 6 bases not matched to a gene; V was cut back by 1 base and J by 9 bases. CDR3 length: 14 amino acids. The chain's CDR3 is CAWSELAGVTEQFF. CDR3 sequence (DNA): TGTGCCTGGAGTGAGCTAGCGGGAGTCACTGAGCAGTTCTTC.

The chain combines TRBV2 with TRBJ1-2, with 7 bases that match TRBD1. CDR1 is SNHLY and CDR2 is FYNNEI in the germline V gene. The V gene end was trimmed by 4 bases and the J gene end by 3 bases; junction bases not matched to a gene: 8. The CDR3 spans 15 residues. The DNA for the CDR3 is TGTGCCAGCAGTGGGGACAGCCGATGGGACTATGGCTACACCTTC. Translation: CASSGDSRWDYGYTF.

V is TRBV5-1 and J is TRBJ2-7, with 10 nucleotides matching TRBD2. Trimming took 4 bases from V and 6 from J; bases not matched to a gene: 10. Looked up from germline, CDR1 is SGHRS and CDR2 is YFSETQ. The CDR3 is 15 amino acids. Written as DNA, the CDR3 is TGCGCCAGCAGCCCGCCGGGACTAGCGAGGGTCGAGCAGTACTTC. This codes for CASSPPGLARVEQYF.

V gene TRBV3-1 (or the pseudogene TRBV3-2) combines with J gene TRBJ2-2; 13 nucleotides agree with TRBD2. V shed 6 bases, J shed 5 bases, and the junction held 6 bases outside the gene matches. CDR1 and CDR2 (germline): LGHDT, YNNKEL (reference sequence). The CDR3 covers 16 residues. The DNA for the CDR3 is TGTGCCAGCAGTCCCGGACTAGCGGGAGTTACCGGGGAGCTGTTTTTT. This translates into CASSPGLAGVTGELFF.

The V gene is TRBV6-5, the J gene TRBJ1-5; D may be TRBD1 (5 bases). From germline, CDR1 is MNHEY and CDR2 SVGAGI. The CDR3 length is 16 residues. V was trimmed by 2 bases and J by 1 base, leaving 12 bases between them. The CDR3 reads CASSYGGGRSNQPQHF. CDR3 nucleotides: TGTGCCAGCAGTTACGGGGGAGGGAGGAGCAATCAGCCCCAGCATTTT.

This chain uses TRBV2 with TRBJ2-5, with D hard to call. V was trimmed by 1 base and J by 4 bases, leaving 7 bases between them. The CDR3 is 13 amino acids. CDR1 and CDR2 from the germline V gene are SNHLY and FYNNEI. The CDR3 DNA is TGTGCCAGCAGTGAAGATCCCCGAGAGACCCAGTACTTC. This codes for CASSEDPRETQYF.

The genes are TRBV6-5 and TRBJ1-5; D gene uncertain. The CDR3 length is 15 residues. Germline V gives CDR1 MNHEY, CDR2 SVGAGI. V lost 11 bases to trimming and J lost 0 bases, with 17 bases between them. Here the CDR3 DNA reads TGTGCCGCTCGTTCCGTCGGGGTTAGCAATCAGCCCCAGCATTTT. Its translation: CAARSVGVSNQPQHF.

V gene TRBV5-1 combines with J gene TRBJ2-2, with a tentative D call TRBD1 (5 bases). Germline lookup yields CDR1 SGHRS and CDR2 YFSETQ. This CDR3 spans 14 amino acids. V was shortened by 4 bases and J by 6 bases, with 13 bases between the two germline ends. In nucleotides, the CDR3 is TGCGCCAGCAGCGAGAAGCCAGGGTCCGGGGAGCTGTTTTTT. Protein product: CASSEKPGSGELFF.

The rearrangement uses TRBV30 and TRBJ2-1, with TRBD2 matching 13 bases. Germline-derived CDR1 and CDR2 are GTSNPN and SVGIG (reference sequence). With V trimmed by 2 bases and J by 0 bases, 10 bases remained unmatched. The CDR3 has 19 amino acids. CDR3 sequence reads: CAWSRGTSGVASSYNEQFF. The CDR3 coding sequence is TGTGCCTGGAGTAGAGGGACTAGCGGGGTCGCGAGCTCCTACAATGAGCAGTTCTTC.

The chain is built from TRBV11-2 and TRBJ1-2, with TRBD1 matching 8 bases. V lost 3 bases to trimming and J lost 2 bases; unmatched junction nucleotides: 5. CDR3 length equals 15 residues. Germline loops: CDR1 SGHAT, CDR2 FQNNGV. CDR3 DNA: TGTGCCAGCAGCTTGAGACGGACAGGGAACTATGGCTACACCTTC. Its translation: CASSLRRTGNYGYTF.

The J gene is TRBJ1-5, the V gene TRBV30, with TRBD1 identical over 7 bases. J lost 7 bases, V lost 2 bases, and 5 bases had no gene match. The CDR3 covers 13 residues. The germline gives CDR1 GTSNPN, CDR2 SVGIG (reference sequence). CDR3 coding DNA: TGTGCCTGGAGTCTGACAGGGCAACAGCCCCAGCATTTT. Translating gives CAWSLTGQQPQHF.